These T cell receptor beta chains were read from a single sample in a study of T cell repertoires in cytomegalovirus infection. One entry per CDR3 protein, called by TCRdb with MiXCR from the reads. This sample has a few hundred thousand distinct CDR3 sequences, with 30% to 35% found just once. What these receptors recognize is not known. This specimen was cultured PBMCs, taken from culture after CMV antigen stimulation. These receptors originate from a human donor in good health (CMV status not recorded). Some clones in this sample may be carry-over from other donors' samples. Both conserved end residues are trimmed from each CDR3. The order of the fields is D gene, V gene, J gene, CDR3 protein. A D gene is named only where the DNA matches it firmly.

NA,TRBV6-6,TRBJ2-5,ASGPSVQETQY
NA,TRBV20-1,TRBJ1-3,SARGPAPSSGNTIY
NA,TRBV6-1,TRBJ2-1,ASSSPQRTTYNEQF
TRBD1,TRBV7-2,TRBJ1-6,ASSTRTGYLNSPLH
TRBD1,TRBV6-5,TRBJ1-2,ASSPRTGVRDGYT
TRBD1,TRBV28,TRBJ1-1,ASRPWTGAGTEAF
TRBD1,TRBV12-5,TRBJ2-3,ASATLTGLSTDTQY
NA,TRBV15,TRBJ2-1,ATSRDLGDNEQF
TRBD1,TRBV19,TRBJ1-2,ASTPGTGNNYGYT
NA,TRBV25-1,TRBJ1-1,ASSELGVDAF
NA,TRBV10-2,TRBJ1-1,ASSEVSGLLMNTEAF
TRBD2,TRBV20-1,TRBJ2-5,SASELAGGFGQETQY
NA,TRBV7-2,TRBJ1-2,ASSLEVYGDNYGYT
NA,TRBV4-1,TRBJ2-5,ASSPEWSPRETQY
TRBD1,TRBV7-2,TRBJ2-7,ASSRVPRQGNEQY
TRBD2,TRBV7-2,TRBJ2-7,ASSRSGTQYEQY
TRBD1,TRBV4-1,TRBJ1-2,ASSENHGTGMYYGYT
TRBD1,TRBV19,TRBJ2-1,ASSAAGQGNNEQF
NA,TRBV11-2,TRBJ2-4,ASSLDLFPARTNIQY
NA,TRBV28,TRBJ1-2,ASSLAQTEYGYT
TRBD1,TRBV12-5,TRBJ2-2,ASGLGQGPGELF
TRBD2,TRBV7-2,TRBJ2-1,ASSSRGRGIGAHEQF
TRBD2,TRBV28,TRBJ2-3,ASSAGTSLGTQY
TRBD1,TRBV12-3/TRBV12-4,TRBJ1-1,ASRQDRDLNTEAF
TRBD2,TRBV6-6,TRBJ2-2,ASSRRLAGAPLPGRELF
NA,TRBV4-1,TRBJ1-2,ASSLSPGTLFGYT